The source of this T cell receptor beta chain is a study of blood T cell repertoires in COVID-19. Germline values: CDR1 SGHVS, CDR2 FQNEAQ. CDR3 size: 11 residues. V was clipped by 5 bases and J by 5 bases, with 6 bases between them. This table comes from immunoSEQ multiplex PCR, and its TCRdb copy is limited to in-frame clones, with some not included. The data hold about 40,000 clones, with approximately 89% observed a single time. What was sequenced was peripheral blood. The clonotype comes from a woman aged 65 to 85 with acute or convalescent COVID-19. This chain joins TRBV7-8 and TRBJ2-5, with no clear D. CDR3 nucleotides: TGTGCCAGCAGCCCCCTGGAGACCCAGTACTTC. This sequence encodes CASSPLETQYF.